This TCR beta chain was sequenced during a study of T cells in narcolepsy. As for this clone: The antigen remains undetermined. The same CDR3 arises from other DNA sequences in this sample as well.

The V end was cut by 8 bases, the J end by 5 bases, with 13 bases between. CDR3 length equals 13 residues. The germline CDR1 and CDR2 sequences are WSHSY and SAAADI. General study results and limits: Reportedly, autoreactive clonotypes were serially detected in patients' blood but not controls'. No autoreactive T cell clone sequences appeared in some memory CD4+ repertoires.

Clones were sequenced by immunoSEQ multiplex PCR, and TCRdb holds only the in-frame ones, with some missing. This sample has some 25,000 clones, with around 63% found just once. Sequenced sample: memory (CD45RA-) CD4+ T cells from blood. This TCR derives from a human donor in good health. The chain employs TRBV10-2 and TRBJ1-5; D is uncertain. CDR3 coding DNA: TGCGCCAGCTCTCGGCAGAGTGATCAGCCCCAGCATTTT. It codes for CASSRQSDQPQHF.